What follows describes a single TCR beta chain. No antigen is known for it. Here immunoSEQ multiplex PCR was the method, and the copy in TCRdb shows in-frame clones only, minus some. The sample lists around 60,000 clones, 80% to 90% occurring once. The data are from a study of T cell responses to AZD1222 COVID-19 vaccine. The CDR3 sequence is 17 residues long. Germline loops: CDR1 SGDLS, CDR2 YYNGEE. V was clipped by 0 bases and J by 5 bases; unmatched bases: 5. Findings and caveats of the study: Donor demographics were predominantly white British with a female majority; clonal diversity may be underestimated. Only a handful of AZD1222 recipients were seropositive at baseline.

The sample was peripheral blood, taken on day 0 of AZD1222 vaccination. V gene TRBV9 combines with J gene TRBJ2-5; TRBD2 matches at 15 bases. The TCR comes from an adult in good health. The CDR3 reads CASSVDGTSGGRETQYF. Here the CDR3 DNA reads TGTGCCAGCAGCGTAGATGGGACTAGCGGGGGGCGGGAGACCCAGTACTTC.